This TCR beta chain is drawn from a study of blood T cell repertoires in COVID-19. On the study more broadly: Specimens from acute and convalescent COVID-19 originated in the United States, Italy and Spain. PBMCs, B-cell-depleted T cells, or T cells provided the cDNA or gDNA that made up the material.

The J segment lost 3 bases and the V segment lost 4 bases, leaving 9 bases of the junction unmatched. The CDR3 totals 16 residues. Looked up from germline, CDR1 is SGHRS and CDR2 is YFSETQ. The Seattle site enrolled patients during active infection and followed them longitudinally. Under the authors' procedure: Amplifying reference gene primers gave estimates of nucleated cell counts. Repertoires were generated with immunoSEQ multiplex PCR, while TCRdb's copy carries only in-frame clones and drops some. For V, J and clone size, that table is used; D and trimming come from the DNA. The table records around 180,000 clones, over 75% of them present only once. In its sample, this clone was seen once.

The source of this sequence is an elderly man with COVID-19, enrolled during active disease. Sequenced: peripheral blood. The rearrangement joins TRBV5-1 to TRBJ2-1; 8 positions match TRBD1. CDR3 in amino acids: CASSRDSGQGYNEQFF. CDR3 bases: TGCGCCAGCAGCAGAGACAGCGGACAGGGCTACAATGAGCAGTTCTTC.